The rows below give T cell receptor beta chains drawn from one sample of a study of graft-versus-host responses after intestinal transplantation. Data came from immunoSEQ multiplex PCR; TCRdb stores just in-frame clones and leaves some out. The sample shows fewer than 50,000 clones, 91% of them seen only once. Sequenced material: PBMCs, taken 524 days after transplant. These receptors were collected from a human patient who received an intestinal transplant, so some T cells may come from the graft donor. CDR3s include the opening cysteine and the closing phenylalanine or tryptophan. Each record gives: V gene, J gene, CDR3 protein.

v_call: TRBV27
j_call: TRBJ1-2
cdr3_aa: CASSLYPGASYGYTF

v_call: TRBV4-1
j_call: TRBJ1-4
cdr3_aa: CASSQGPRAKATNEKLFF

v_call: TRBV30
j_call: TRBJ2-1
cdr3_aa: CAWRGRAGNEQFF

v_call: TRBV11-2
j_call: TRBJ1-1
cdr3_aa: CASSSLEGVDRGFDTEAFF

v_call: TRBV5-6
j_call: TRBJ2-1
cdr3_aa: CASSLALYNEQFF

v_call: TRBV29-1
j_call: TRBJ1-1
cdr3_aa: CSGKTGNTEAFF

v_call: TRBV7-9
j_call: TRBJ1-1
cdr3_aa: CASSLYQNTEAFF

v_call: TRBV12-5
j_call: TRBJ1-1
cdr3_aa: CASGPSLGTANTEAFF

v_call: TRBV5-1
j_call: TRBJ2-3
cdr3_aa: CASSVSSRGRSTDTQYF

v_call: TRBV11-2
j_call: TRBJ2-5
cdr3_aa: CASSGGQETQYF

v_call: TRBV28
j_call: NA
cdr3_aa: CASRRLAHLYEQYF

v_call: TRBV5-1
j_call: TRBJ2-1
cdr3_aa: CASSLLAGDYNEQFF

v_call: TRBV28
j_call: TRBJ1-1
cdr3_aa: CASKSTGRSEAFF

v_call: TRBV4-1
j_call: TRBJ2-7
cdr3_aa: CASSQVIDLFYEQYF

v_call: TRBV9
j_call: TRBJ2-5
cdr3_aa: CASSVSLDSQETQYF

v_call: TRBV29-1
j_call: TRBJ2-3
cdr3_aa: CSVALGVVDTQYF